This T cell receptor (beta chain) was recovered during a study of T cell responses to AZD1222 COVID-19 vaccine. In regard to this clone: Antigen specificity is unknown. Distinct nucleotide sequences in the sample also encode this CDR3.

This CDR3 has 13 residues. V was trimmed by 3 bases and J by 2 bases, leaving 5 bases between them. Per the germline V gene, CDR1 is MNHEY and CDR2 is SMNVEV (reference sequence). TCRdb's table, derived via immunoSEQ multiplex PCR, lists solely in-frame clones and lacks some. Of over 120,000 clones detected, over 90% appear once; the ten largest clones hold under 6.5%. Whole-study results and caveats: Clonal diversity may have been underestimated, and the donors were mostly white British, with more females than males. Increased Spike-specific TCR breadth and depth were observed after two AZD1222 doses.

The starting material was peripheral blood, obtained on day 0 of AZD1222 vaccination. The chain combines TRBV27 with TRBJ1-5, with D unresolved. This TCR came from an adult in good health. CDR3 sequence reads: CASSFRGNQPQHF. The CDR3 region has the DNA TGTGCCAGCAGTTTTCGGGGCAATCAGCCCCAGCATTTT.